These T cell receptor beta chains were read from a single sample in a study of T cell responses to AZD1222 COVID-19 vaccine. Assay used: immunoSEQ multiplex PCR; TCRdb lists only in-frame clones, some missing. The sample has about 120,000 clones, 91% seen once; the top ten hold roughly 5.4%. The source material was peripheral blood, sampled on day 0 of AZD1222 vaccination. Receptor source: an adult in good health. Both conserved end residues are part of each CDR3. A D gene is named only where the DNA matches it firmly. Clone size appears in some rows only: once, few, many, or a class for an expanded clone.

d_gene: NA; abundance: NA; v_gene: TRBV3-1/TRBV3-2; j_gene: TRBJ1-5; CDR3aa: CASSQGSVLSNQPQHF; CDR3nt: TGTGCCAGCAGCCAAGGTAGTGTACTTAGCAATCAGCCCCAGCATTTT
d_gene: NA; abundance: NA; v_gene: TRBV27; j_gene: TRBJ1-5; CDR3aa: CASSLFWGVSENQPQHF; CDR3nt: TGTGCCAGCAGTTTATTTTGGGGGGTCAGTGAGAATCAGCCCCAGCATTTT
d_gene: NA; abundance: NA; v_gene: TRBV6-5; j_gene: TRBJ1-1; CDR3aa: CALRAGSFNTEAFF; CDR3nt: TGTGCCCTCCGGGCGGGGTCTTTTAACACTGAAGCTTTCTTT
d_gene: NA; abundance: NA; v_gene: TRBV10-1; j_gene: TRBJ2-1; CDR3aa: CASSESRLVDEQFF; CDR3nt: TGCGCCAGCAGTGAGTCTCGGCTAGTCGATGAGCAGTTCTTC
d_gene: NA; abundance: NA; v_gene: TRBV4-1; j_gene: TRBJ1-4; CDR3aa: CASSQGQENEKLFF; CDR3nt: TGCGCCAGCAGCCAGGGGCAAGAAAATGAAAAACTGTTTTTT
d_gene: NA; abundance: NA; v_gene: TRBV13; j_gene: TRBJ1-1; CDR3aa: CASLPPGNTEAFF; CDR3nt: TGTGCCAGCCTTCCCCCGGGGAACACTGAAGCTTTCTTT
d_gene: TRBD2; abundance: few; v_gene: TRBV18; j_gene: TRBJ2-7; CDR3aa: CASSLTSVISYEQYF; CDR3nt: TGTGCCAGCTCACTCACTAGCGTCATCAGCTACGAGCAGTACTTC
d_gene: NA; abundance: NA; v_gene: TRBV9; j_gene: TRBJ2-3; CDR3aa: CASSVAGDTQYF; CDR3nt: TGTGCCAGCAGCGTAGCGGGGGATACGCAGTATTTT
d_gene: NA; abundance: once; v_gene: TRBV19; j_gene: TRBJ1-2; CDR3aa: CASSLDRLRASSTF; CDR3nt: TGTGCCAGTAGTTTGGACCGGTTGAGGGCATCAAGCACCTTC
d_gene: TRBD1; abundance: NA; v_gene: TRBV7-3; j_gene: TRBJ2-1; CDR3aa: CASSRLPGQVGNEQFF; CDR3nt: TGTGCCAGCAGCCGGTTACCGGGACAGGTTGGCAATGAGCAGTTCTTC
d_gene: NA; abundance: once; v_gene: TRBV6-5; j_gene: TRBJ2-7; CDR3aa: CASSPRGSSYEQYF; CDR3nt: TGTGCCAGCAGTCCCCGGGGCAGTTCCTACGAGCAGTACTTC
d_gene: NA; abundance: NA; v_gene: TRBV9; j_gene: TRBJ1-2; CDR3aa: CASSVGTFRGDYGYTF; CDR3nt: TGTGCCAGCAGCGTAGGTACCTTCAGAGGGGACTATGGCTACACCTTC
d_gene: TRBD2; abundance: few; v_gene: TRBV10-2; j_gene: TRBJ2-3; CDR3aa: CASSESSGSGIRTDTQYF; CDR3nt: TGCGCCAGCAGTGAGTCTAGCGGGAGTGGGATTCGCACAGATACGCAGTATTTT
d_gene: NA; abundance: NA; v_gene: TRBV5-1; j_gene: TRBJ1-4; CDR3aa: CASSLGAGDEKLFF; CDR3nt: TGCGCCAGCAGCTTGGGCGCTGGGGATGAAAAACTGTTTTTT
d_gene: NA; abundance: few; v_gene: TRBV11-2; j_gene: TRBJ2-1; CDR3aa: CASSLVTLSYNEQFF; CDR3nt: TGTGCCAGCAGCTTAGTTACCCTTTCTTACAATGAGCAGTTCTTC
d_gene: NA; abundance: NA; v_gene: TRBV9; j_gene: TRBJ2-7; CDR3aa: CASSAWESSYEQYF; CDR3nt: TGTGCCAGCAGCGCCTGGGAAAGCTCCTACGAGCAGTACTTC
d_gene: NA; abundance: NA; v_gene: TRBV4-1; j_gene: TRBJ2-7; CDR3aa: CASSQERSDEQYF; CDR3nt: TGCGCCAGCAGCCAAGAACGATCGGACGAGCAGTACTTC
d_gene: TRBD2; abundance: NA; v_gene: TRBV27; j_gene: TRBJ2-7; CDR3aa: CASSASGSYEQYF; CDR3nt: TGTGCCAGCAGTGCTAGCGGGAGCTACGAGCAGTACTTC
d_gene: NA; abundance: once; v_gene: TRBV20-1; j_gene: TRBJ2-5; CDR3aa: CSARAKETQYF; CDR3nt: TGCAGTGCTAGAGCCAAAGAGACCCAGTACTTC
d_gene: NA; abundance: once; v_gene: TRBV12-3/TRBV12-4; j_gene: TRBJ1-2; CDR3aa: CASSRLPGYGYTF; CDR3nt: TGTGCCAGCAGCCGGCTACCCGGCTATGGCTACACCTTC
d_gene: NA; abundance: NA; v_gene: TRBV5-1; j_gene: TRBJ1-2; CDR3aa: CASSLVAGHGYTF; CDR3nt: TGCGCCAGCAGCTTGGTGGCAGGTCATGGCTACACCTTC
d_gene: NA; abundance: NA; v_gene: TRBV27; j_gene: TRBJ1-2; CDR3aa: CASSTPNPYGYTF; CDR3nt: TGTGCCAGCAGTACTCCCAACCCCTATGGCTACACCTTC
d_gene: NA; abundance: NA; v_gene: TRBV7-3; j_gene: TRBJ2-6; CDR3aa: CASSNSISGANVLTF; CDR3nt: TGTGCCAGCAGCAACAGTATCTCTGGGGCCAACGTCCTGACTTTC
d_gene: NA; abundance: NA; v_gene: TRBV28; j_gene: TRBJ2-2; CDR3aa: CASSFGGDGGRSGELFF; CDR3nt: TGTGCCAGCAGTTTCGGGGGTGACGGTGGTAGGTCCGGGGAGCTGTTTTTT
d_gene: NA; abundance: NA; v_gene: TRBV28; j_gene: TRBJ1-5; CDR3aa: CASSLLGGSGRSGSNQPQHF; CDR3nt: TGTGCCAGCAGTTTACTAGGGGGGTCAGGCCGGTCAGGTAGCAATCAGCCCCAGCATTTT
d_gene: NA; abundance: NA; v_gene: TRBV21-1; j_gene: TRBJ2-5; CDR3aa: CASIPQGSQETQYF; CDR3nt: TGTGCCAGCATCCCACAGGGTTCCCAAGAGACCCAGTACTTC